Listed here are 23 T cell receptor beta chains from one sample, sequenced in a study of blood T cell repertoires in COVID-19. Measured with immunoSEQ multiplex PCR; TCRdb has only the in-frame clones, and not every one. The data hold 90,000 to 100,000 clones, with around 80% observed a single time. Sequenced material: peripheral blood. The origin of the receptors is a man aged 55 to 70 with acute or convalescent COVID-19.

The chain carries TRBV18 and TRBJ2-6; D is perhaps TRBD1 (6 bases). This CDR3 has 18 residues. Germline CDR1 is KGHSH and CDR2 is LQKENI. Trimming stripped 0 bases from V and 0 bases from J, with 12 bases between. The CDR3 DNA reads TGTGCCAGCTCACCACCGGGACACCGGCTCTCTGGGGCCAACGTCCTGACTTTC. Encoded protein: CASSPPGHRLSGANVLTF.

The chain combines TRBV2 with TRBJ1-1; TRBD1 aligns across 10 bases. Unmatched junction bases numbered 10, after V lost 7 bases and J lost 11 bases. The CDR3 length is 13 residues. Germline assignment: CDR1 SNHLY and CDR2 FYNNEI. The CDR3 is CASNLISGQGAFF. CDR3 nucleotide sequence: TGTGCCAGCAATCTTATTTCGGGACAGGGGGCTTTCTTT.

V is TRBV6-4 and J is TRBJ2-5, with 7 bases fitting TRBD2. The CDR3 extends over 13 amino acids. The V gene's germline CDR1 is MRHNA and CDR2 SNTAGT. V was pared by 6 bases and J by 4 bases, with 5 bases of the junction left unmatched. CDR3 region: CASRTTGGETQYF. CDR3 nucleotide sequence: TGTGCCAGCAGGACCACGGGAGGAGAGACCCAGTACTTC.

The V and J genes are TRBV4-1 and TRBJ2-5, with 7 bases matching TRBD2. CDR3 size: 14 residues. Germline CDR1 is MGHRA and CDR2 is YSYEKL. V trimming: 1 base; J trimming: 1 base; junction bases outside the gene matches: 0. CDR3 region: CASSQGGSQETQYF. The DNA for the CDR3 is TGCGCCAGCAGCCAAGGCGGGAGCCAAGAGACCCAGTACTTC.

The V and J genes are TRBV5-6 and TRBJ1-5; a weak D match, TRBD1 (5 bases). The CDR3 extends over 15 amino acids. Trimming took off 2 bases at V and 0 bases at J, with 9 bases between the two ends. Germline CDR1 reads SGHDT; CDR2 reads YYEEEE. The CDR3 spells CASSFQGVSNQPQHF. CDR3 nucleotides: TGTGCCAGCAGCTTCCAGGGCGTTAGCAATCAGCCCCAGCATTTT.

The J gene is TRBJ1-2, the V gene TRBV3-1 (or the pseudogene TRBV3-2); a weak D match, TRBD1 (5 bases). V lost 3 bases to trimming and J lost 4 bases, with 12 bases between them. The CDR3 has 14 residues. Germline CDR1 is LGHDT and CDR2 is YNNKEL (reference sequence). Written as DNA, the CDR3 is TGTGCCAGCAGCCACCTACAGGCTATCTATGGCTACACCTTC. Translated, it gives CASSHLQAIYGYTF.

This chain uses TRBV7-9 with TRBJ2-7, with 8 bases identical to TRBD2. Germline V gene data show CDR1 as SEHNR and CDR2 as FQNEAQ (reference sequence). The CDR3 extends over 14 amino acids. The J segment lost 4 bases and the V segment lost 5 bases, leaving 7 bases of the junction unmatched. CDR3 nucleotide sequence: TGTGCCAGCAGCCCGGGAGGGTCAACGTACGAGCAGTACGTC. Protein: CASSPGGSTYEQYV.

The rearrangement links TRBV18 to TRBJ2-7; possibly TRBD1 for D (7 bases). CDR1 and CDR2 from the germline V gene are KGHSH and LQKENI. V lost 6 bases and J 2 bases, leaving 11 bases between the germline ends. This CDR3 comprises 13 residues. CDR3: CASSRGTAYEQYV. In DNA form, the CDR3 reads TGTGCCAGCTCCCGCGGGACAGCCTACGAGCAGTACGTC.

The V gene is TRBV2, the J gene TRBJ1-2, with D possibly matching TRBD1 (5 bases). The V and J ends lost 7 bases and 12 bases respectively, with 12 bases between them. Germline V lookup: CDR1 SNHLY, CDR2 FYNNEI. This CDR3 has 10 residues. The CDR3 coding sequence is TGTGCCAGCATGGGGGGGATAAACACCTTC. As protein: CASMGGINTF.

In its sample, this clone was seen a few times. The gene calls are TRBV24-1 and TRBJ1-2, with D possibly TRBD1 on 6 matching bases. V dropped 2 bases and J dropped 5 bases, with 8 bases sitting between them. CDR3 length: 13 amino acids. The germline V gene has CDR1 KGHDR and CDR2 SFDVKD. CDR3 loop: CATSDSTGYGYTF. The CDR3 nucleotides are TGTGCCACCAGTGATTCGACAGGATATGGCTACACCTTC.

This clone was counted once. V is TRBV11-2 and J is TRBJ1-1; tentatively, D is TRBD1 (5 bases). Germline CDR1 reads SGHAT; CDR2 reads FQNNGV. The CDR3 length is 15 residues. The V end was cut by 5 bases, the J end by 0 bases, with 13 bases between. The CDR3 reads CASSPRMTVNTEAFF. The CDR3 DNA follows: TGTGCCAGCAGCCCTCGTATGACAGTGAACACTGAAGCTTTCTTT.

The gene calls are TRBV12-3 or TRBV12-4 and TRBJ2-2; no clear D gene. The CDR3 totals 13 residues. The V and J ends lost 2 bases and 7 bases respectively, with 8 bases between them. The CDR3 spells CASSLSVIGELFF. CDR3 nucleotides: TGTGCCAGCAGTTTATCTGTAATCGGGGAGCTGTTTTTT.

This chain joins TRBV27 and TRBJ2-5, with a possible D match to TRBD2 (5 bases). Germline CDR1 and CDR2: MNHEY and SMNVEV (reference sequence). Trimming pared 5 bases from V and 3 bases from J, leaving 13 bases between. There are 14 residues in the CDR3. CDR3 sequence (DNA): TGTGCCAGCAGTAGGTCAGGAGGAAAAGAGACCCAGTACTTC. Amino acid sequence: CASSRSGGKETQYF.

The chain links TRBV18 to TRBJ1-3; tentative D call: TRBD1 (5 bases). V lost 4 bases and J lost 0, with 7 bases in between. The CDR3 sequence is 14 residues long. Per the germline V gene, CDR1 is KGHSH and CDR2 is LQKENI. The CDR3 DNA sequence: TGTGCCAGCTCACAACAGGTCTCTGGAAACACCATATATTTT. It specifies CASSQQVSGNTIYF.

The V and J genes are TRBV7-9 and TRBJ1-2; a possible D gene is TRBD1 (5 bases). Between the trimmed V and J ends, which lost 3 bases and 1 base, there was a span of 12 bases. Germline loops: CDR1 SEHNR, CDR2 FQNEAQ (reference sequence). This CDR3 contains 15 residues. Written as DNA, the CDR3 is TGTGCCAGCAGCTTCCCGACAGAGAGTAACTATGGCTACACCTTC. It is translated as CASSFPTESNYGYTF.

This chain links TRBV19 with TRBJ2-1, with D possibly being TRBD2 (7 bases). Germline-derived CDR1 and CDR2 are LNHDA and SQIVND (reference sequence). This CDR3 region has 15 residues. Trimming pared 10 bases from V and 9 bases from J, leaving 25 bases between. The CDR3 spells CATSQEGRGLGEQFF. The CDR3 DNA reads TGTGCCACGAGCCAGGAAGGGCGGGGGCTTGGTGAGCAGTTCTTC.

This chain joins TRBV30 and TRBJ2-1; TRBD2 agrees at 8 bases. Trimming removed 8 bases from V and 2 bases from J; junction bases left unmatched: 5. The CDR3 runs 13 residues. Germline-derived CDR1 and CDR2 are GTSNPN and SVGIG (reference sequence). The CDR3 DNA follows: TGTGCCAGGGGACTAGGTACCTACAATGAGCAGTTCTTC. It is translated as CARGLGTYNEQFF.

This rearrangement joins TRBV11-2 to TRBJ2-7; D is ambiguous. The CDR3 contains 13 residues. Germline V gene sequence: CDR1 SGHAT, CDR2 FQNNGV. V was clipped by 1 base and J by 2 bases, with 6 bases between them. CDR3 sequence: CASSLAQTYEQYV. DNA of the CDR3: TGTGCCAGCAGCTTAGCACAAACCTACGAGCAGTACGTC.

The count of this clone is one. The J gene is TRBJ2-5, the V gene TRBV7-2, with 12 bases fitting TRBD2. This CDR3 has 14 amino acids. Per germline, CDR1 SGHTA and CDR2 FQGNSA. J was trimmed by 4 bases and V by 4 bases; bases with no gene match: 1. The CDR3 sequence: CASSSGLAGETQYF. The CDR3 nucleotides are TGTGCCAGCAGCTCGGGACTAGCGGGAGAGACCCAGTACTTC.

This CDR3 is CASSLTGNEQFF. CDR3 sequence (DNA): TGTGCCAGCAGCCTAACAGGGAATGAGCAGTTCTTC. The chain combines TRBV12-3 or TRBV12-4 with TRBJ2-1; tentatively, D is TRBD1 (6 bases). The CDR3 extends over 12 amino acids. V dropped 6 bases and J dropped 7 bases, with 10 bases sitting between them.

The chain is built from TRBV5-1 and TRBJ1-2; D gene uncertain. This CDR3 comprises 12 residues. From germline, CDR1 is SGHRS and CDR2 YFSETQ. The germline V and J ends were trimmed by 7 bases and 3 bases, with 10 bases remaining between them. CDR3 protein: CASEGDDYGYTF. As DNA, the CDR3 is TGCGCCAGCGAGGGCGACGACTATGGCTACACCTTC. Filled out from reference TRBV5-1 and TRBJ1-2, the complete variable domain reads KAGVTQTPRYLIKTRGQQVTLSCSPISGHRSVSWYQQTPGQGLQFLFEYFSETQRNKGNFPGRFSGRQFSNSRSEMNVSTLELGDSALYLCASEGDDYGYTFGSGTRLTVV.

The rearrangement links TRBV5-1 to TRBJ2-7; D gene ambiguous. Trimming took off 0 bases at V and 2 bases at J, with 9 bases between the two ends. The CDR3 is 14 amino acids. Looked up from germline, CDR1 is SGHRS and CDR2 is YFSETQ. The DNA of the CDR3 is TGCGCCAGCAGCTTGGCGGCTCAGGCCTACGAGCAGTACTTC. This translates into CASSLAAQAYEQYF.

The CDR3 loop is CATSGEDGPYEQYF. CDR3 in DNA: TGTGCCACCAGCGGGGAGGACGGGCCCTACGAGCAGTACTTC. The genes are TRBV15 and TRBJ2-7; D is possibly TRBD2 (6 bases). The V and J ends lost 5 bases and 2 bases respectively, with 13 bases between them. There are 14 residues in the CDR3. Germline assignment: CDR1 LNHNV and CDR2 YYDKDF (reference sequence).